One sample yielded the 13 T cell receptor beta chains listed below, sequenced in a study of Ad26.COV2.S vaccination and SARS-CoV-2 variants. Treatment in this sample: approximately 18 received Ad26.COV2.S at low or high dose, single or two shots; roughly 5 received placebo; per-sample allocation not given. Each sample was drawn 63 days after the first injection (of vaccine or placebo). The protocol was immunoSEQ multiplex PCR, while the TCRdb copy is restricted to in-frame clones and leaves out a portion. Of 350,000 to 450,000 clones detected, about 89% appear once; the ten largest clones hold under 2%. Material: peripheral blood, obtained in a trial of Ad26.COV2.S vaccine versus placebo. These receptors were collected from a person between 18 and 65 years old who received the Ad26.COV2.S COVID-19 vaccine or a placebo.

This clone was recorded a few times. The chain recombines TRBV11-2 with TRBJ2-7, with D unresolved. Germline V gene sequence: CDR1 SGHAT, CDR2 FQNNGV. The CDR3 has 14 amino acids. Trimming took 2 bases from V and 1 from J, leaving 9 bases between them. As DNA, the CDR3 is TGTGCCAGCAGCTTAAGGGCCTCGTCCTACGAGCAGTACTTC. Protein sequence: CASSLRASSYEQYF.

The gene calls are TRBV6-4 and TRBJ2-7; TRBD1 might be the D (6 bases). The CDR3 runs 13 residues. V lost 4 bases and J 6 bases, leaving 13 bases between the germline ends. The germline CDR1 and CDR2 sequences are MRHNA and SNTAGT. This CDR3 is CASSVRAGVEQYF. The DNA of the CDR3 is TGTGCCAGCAGTGTTCGCGCAGGGGTCGAGCAGTACTTC.

This clone was counted only a few times. The rearrangement links TRBV9 to TRBJ2-1; 7 nucleotides agree with TRBD2. This CDR3 contains 16 residues. From germline, CDR1 is SGDLS and CDR2 YYNGEE. With V trimmed by 1 base and J by 0 bases, 4 bases remained unmatched. The CDR3 loop is CASSVRPSGSYNEQFF. The CDR3 DNA reads as TGTGCCAGCAGCGTAAGGCCTAGCGGCTCCTACAATGAGCAGTTCTTC.

The rearrangement links TRBV9 to TRBJ2-1, with 8 bases fitting TRBD2. The germline gives CDR1 SGDLS, CDR2 YYNGEE. With V trimmed by 0 bases and J by 2 bases, 1 base remained unmatched. The CDR3 consists of 15 residues. The CDR3 region has the DNA TGTGCCAGCAGCGTAGTAGCGGGGCCCTACAATGAGCAGTTCTTC. Protein: CASSVVAGPYNEQFF.

The chain employs TRBV7-9 and TRBJ1-4; 11 nucleotides align to TRBD1. This CDR3 comprises 15 residues. Unmatched junction bases numbered 6, after V lost 5 bases and J lost 7 bases. Per germline, CDR1 SEHNR and CDR2 FQNEAQ (reference sequence). Written as DNA, the CDR3 is TGTGCCAGCAGCCGGACAGGGGGCTGGGGTGAAAAACTGTTTTTT. Translating gives CASSRTGGWGEKLFF.

Worth noting for this clone: A read error may account for a junction end that differs from germline. V gene TRBV6-5 combines with J gene TRBJ1-2; possible D gene TRBD1, 6 bases. This CDR3 is built from 15 residues. CDR1 is MNHEY, CDR2 SVGAGI, per germline. This CDR3 is CASNYSRGSRRGYTF. The CDR3 DNA reads as TGTGCCAGCAATTACTCAAGGGGGTCGAGAAGGGGCTACACCTTC.

The chain couples TRBV3-1 (or the pseudogene TRBV3-2) to TRBJ1-2; perhaps TRBD1 as D (5 bases). V gave up 3 bases and J gave up 2 bases, with 13 bases separating them. The CDR3 runs 15 residues. CDR1 is LGHDT, CDR2 YNNKEL, per germline (reference sequence). DNA for the CDR3: TGTGCCAGCAGCCAGGGTCTACGGGGGAACTATGGCTACACCTTC. This codes for CASSQGLRGNYGYTF.

The chain joins TRBV29-1 to TRBJ2-1; TRBD1 agrees at 9 bases. Germline V gene sequence: CDR1 SQVTM, CDR2 ANQGSEA. Germline trimming cut 4 bases from V and 7 bases from J; bases unmatched to any gene: 8. The CDR3 is 14 residues long. CDR3 protein: CSVGAGTGRNEQFF. As DNA, the CDR3 is TGCAGCGTTGGAGCGGGGACAGGGAGGAATGAGCAGTTCTTC.

The CDR3 nucleotides read TGTGCCAGCAGCCAACCACGGACTAGCGGGAGCTCCTACAATGAGCAGTTCTTC. This encodes CASSQPRTSGSSYNEQFF. The chain is built from TRBV3-1 (or the pseudogene TRBV3-2) and TRBJ2-1; 13 nucleotides align to TRBD2. Germline trimming cut 2 bases from V and 0 bases from J; bases unmatched to any gene: 4. Per germline, CDR1 LGHDT and CDR2 YNNKEL (reference sequence). The CDR3 is made up of 18 amino acids.

This clone was detected once. This sequence joins TRBV7-2 and TRBJ2-2; 11 nucleotides align to TRBD1. The ends lost 4 bases at V and 5 bases at J; junction bases unmatched: 15. The CDR3 contains 19 residues. Germline CDR1 reads SGHTA; CDR2 reads FQGNSA. For the CDR3, the DNA is TGTGCCAGCAGCTCAGAGGGGATCTGGACAGGGGGCTTGACCGGGGAGCTGTTTTTT. This encodes CASSSEGIWTGGLTGELFF.

This clone was detected only once. The chain links TRBV28 to TRBJ2-7; TRBD2 agrees at 9 bases. The J segment lost 0 bases and the V segment lost 2 bases, leaving 2 bases of the junction unmatched. This CDR3 spans 15 amino acids. The germline gives CDR1 MDHEN, CDR2 SYDVKM. The CDR3: CASSLAGGASYEQYF. The CDR3 region has the DNA TGTGCCAGCAGTTTAGCGGGGGGGGCCTCCTACGAGCAGTACTTC.

The rearrangement joins TRBV7-2 to TRBJ1-5; D unclear. V was trimmed by 1 base and J by 4 bases, leaving 5 bases between them. CDR3 length: 13 amino acids. Germline assignment: CDR1 SGHTA and CDR2 FQGNSA. CDR3: CASSLGPNQPQHF. The CDR3, as DNA: TGTGCCAGCAGCTTAGGACCTAATCAGCCCCAGCATTTT.

The rearrangement uses TRBV4-1 and TRBJ2-7; TRBD1 aligns across 9 bases. CDR1 and CDR2 (germline): MGHRA, YSYEKL. The CDR3 runs to 15 residues. V shed 5 bases, J shed 3 bases, and the junction held 8 bases outside the gene matches. CDR3 sequence: CASSSPDRGGYEQYF. The CDR3 region has the DNA TGCGCCAGCAGCTCCCCGGACAGGGGAGGCTACGAGCAGTACTTC.